Following are 19 T cell receptor beta chains from one sample sequenced in a study of cytomegalovirus exposure and HLA in healthy donors (dated by TCRdb to 2017 to 2019). The library was prepared using the immunoSEQ multiplex PCR assay. For the multiplex PCR, a mixture combining 60 forward primers for TCR Vbeta segments and 13 reverse primers for TCR Jbeta segments was used. This immuneACCESS table, as held by TCRdb, lists in-frame sequences with V and J called but not all clones. Of the missing ones, under half trace to an unresolved V gene in checked studies; the others have no known cause. Present in this sample are around 170,000 clones, around four fifths of which were seen just once. The ten largest clones add up to roughly 1.5% of the sample. Source material: PBMCs. These receptors were taken from a woman aged 18-35 years in good health and CMV-seronegative.

The chain links TRBV6-1 to TRBJ2-7; 9 bases align to TRBD1. The CDR3 covers 15 residues. CDR1 is MNHNS, CDR2 SASEGT, per germline. J was trimmed by 0 bases and V by 4 bases; bases with no gene match: 4. CDR3 amino acids: CASSVQDRGSYEQYF. Here the CDR3 DNA reads TGTGCCAGCAGTGTCCAGGACAGGGGCTCCTACGAGCAGTACTTC.

The chain recombines TRBV25-1 with TRBJ1-4; TRBD1 agrees at 7 bases. The CDR3 length is 13 residues. Germline CDR1 and CDR2: MGHDK and SYGVNS. V was clipped by 6 bases and J by 3 bases; unmatched bases: 1. The CDR3 loop reads CASRTGPNEKLFF. In nucleotides, the CDR3 is TGTGCCAGCAGGACAGGGCCTAATGAAAAACTGTTTTTT.

This sequence joins TRBV19 and TRBJ1-1; D remains ambiguous. The CDR3 has 15 amino acids. V lost 4 bases to trimming and J lost 3 bases, with 15 bases between them. Germline V gene lookup returns CDR1 LNHDA and CDR2 SQIVND (reference sequence). For the CDR3, the DNA is TGTGCCAGTAGTACGAAACGGGTGACGTACACTGAAGCTTTCTTT. Its translation is CASSTKRVTYTEAFF.

The chain links TRBV6-1 to TRBJ2-3; D may be TRBD1 (5 bases). The germline CDR1 and CDR2 sequences are MNHNS and SASEGT. The CDR3 runs 15 residues. The germline V and J ends were trimmed by 2 bases and 1 base, with 10 bases remaining between them. CDR3 sequence: CASSELEGGTDTQYF. The CDR3 bases are TGTGCCAGCAGTGAACTGGAAGGGGGCACAGATACGCAGTATTTT.

The CDR3 reads CASKRVINYGYTF. For the CDR3, the DNA is TGTGCCAGCAAAAGAGTGATTAACTATGGCTACACCTTC. The V gene is TRBV2, the J gene TRBJ1-2, with D unresolved. Germline CDR1 SNHLY, CDR2 FYNNEI. Trimming removed 7 bases at V and 1 base at J, with 10 bases between. CDR3 length equals 13 residues.

The chain recombines TRBV6-5 with TRBJ1-3; D unclear. V dropped 5 bases and J dropped 0 bases, with 11 bases sitting between them. CDR3 length: 15 amino acids. The V gene's germline CDR1 is MNHEY and CDR2 SVGAGI. The CDR3 region is CASSTTISSGNTIYF. The CDR3 coding sequence is TGTGCCAGCAGTACTACTATTAGCTCTGGAAACACCATATATTTT.

The chain joins TRBV30 to TRBJ2-7; tentative D call: TRBD2 (6 bases). The CDR3 spans 14 residues. Looked up from germline, CDR1 is GTSNPN and CDR2 is SVGIG (reference sequence). The V gene lost 2 bases and the J gene lost 7 bases, with 18 bases spanning the gap. In nucleotides, the CDR3 is TGTGCCTGGAGTTCGGGGGTAGGGACGGGGGAGCAGTACTTC. Protein product: CAWSSGVGTGEQYF.

The chain combines TRBV19 with TRBJ1-1; 8 nucleotides align to TRBD1. V trimming: 6 bases; J trimming: 1 base; junction bases outside the gene matches: 13. The CDR3 runs 17 residues. CDR1 is LNHDA and CDR2 is SQIVND in the germline V gene (reference sequence). CDR3 amino acids: CASRDPGGASRNTEAFF. The CDR3, as DNA: TGTGCCAGTAGGGATCCAGGGGGCGCGAGTCGGAACACTGAAGCTTTCTTT.

This clone was recorded a few times. The chain links TRBV29-1 to TRBJ1-2; D possibly corresponds to TRBD1 (6 bases). The CDR3 length is 12 residues. Germline CDR1 is SQVTM and CDR2 is ANQGSEA. The ends were cut back, 4 bases at V and 6 bases at J, with 12 bases in the middle. The CDR3 reads CSVVRQGHGYTF. The CDR3 bases are TGCAGCGTTGTACGGCAGGGGCATGGCTACACCTTC.

This CDR3 reads CASRSDSRELFF. CDR3 nucleotide sequence: TGTGCCAGCAGATCTGACAGTCGGGAGCTGTTTTTT. The chain couples TRBV27 to TRBJ2-2, with D perhaps TRBD1 (5 bases). With 6 bases removed from V and 9 bases from J, the gap between germline ends came to 11 bases. CDR1 is MNHEY, CDR2 SMNVEV, per germline (reference sequence). There are 12 residues in the CDR3.

This chain links TRBV28 with TRBJ2-7, with 10 positions matching TRBD2. Germline V CDR1 and CDR2: MDHEN, SYDVKM. The ends lost 6 bases at V and 5 bases at J; junction bases unmatched: 7. The CDR3 covers 14 residues. The CDR3 region has the DNA TGTGCCAGCAGACCAAGCGGGGGGGCAGACGAGCAGTACTTC. Encoded protein: CASRPSGGADEQYF.

This sequence joins TRBV15 and TRBJ1-5, with D perhaps matching TRBD1 (5 bases). Germline-derived CDR1 and CDR2 are LNHNV and YYDKDF (reference sequence). This CDR3 has 13 residues. V was clipped by 3 bases and J by 9 bases, with 12 bases between them. The chain's CDR3 is CATSSTGPSPQHF. DNA of the CDR3: TGTGCCACCAGCAGCACAGGACCGTCGCCCCAGCATTTT.

This clone was found a few times. The chain uses TRBV6-6 and TRBJ2-7, with D maybe TRBD2 (7 bases). The germline CDR1 and CDR2 sequences are MNHNY and SVGAGI (reference sequence). There are 16 residues in the CDR3. Deletions cut 2 bases from V and 5 bases from J, with 19 bases between. The CDR3 protein is CASSYALGGAMNEQYF. The DNA for the CDR3 is TGTGCCAGCAGTTACGCCTTAGGGGGGGCGATGAACGAGCAGTACTTC.

The chain combines TRBV27 with TRBJ1-2, with unresolved D. V dropped 7 bases and J dropped 4 bases, with 16 bases sitting between them. Germline V gene sequence: CDR1 MNHEY, CDR2 SMNVEV (reference sequence). This CDR3 is 14 amino acids long. The chain's CDR3 is CASTPAGALYGYTF. The CDR3, as DNA: TGTGCCAGCACCCCAGCAGGTGCCCTCTATGGCTACACCTTC.

This rearrangement joins TRBV5-4 to TRBJ2-7; no clear D. The V gene's germline CDR1 is SGHNT and CDR2 YYREEE (reference sequence). CDR3 length: 15 residues. V was shortened by 4 bases and J by 1 base, with 15 bases between the two germline ends. The CDR3, as DNA: TGTGCCAGCAGCGAGGAAAAGTTAATTTCCTACGAGCAGTACTTC. Translation gives CASSEEKLISYEQYF.

The J gene is TRBJ2-7, the V gene TRBV18; 10 positions agree with TRBD1. V lost 3 bases and J lost 3; bases outside the gene matches: 5. Germline values: CDR1 KGHSH, CDR2 LQKENI. This CDR3 comprises 15 residues. In DNA form, the CDR3 reads TGTGCCAGCTCACCGTTAGGACAGGGGGACTACGAGCAGTACTTC. Protein: CASSPLGQGDYEQYF.

This chain uses TRBV2 with TRBJ2-5; 10 nucleotides match TRBD1. The CDR3 has 13 residues. Germline loops: CDR1 SNHLY, CDR2 FYNNEI. J lost 11 bases, V lost 7 bases, and 10 bases had no gene match. The CDR3 spells CASTLGTGVEQYF. The CDR3 DNA follows: TGTGCCAGCACCCTCGGGACAGGGGTGGAGCAGTACTTC.

The chain carries TRBV11-3 and TRBJ2-3; the match to TRBD1 covers 9 bases. The CDR3 extends over 15 amino acids. V was clipped by 5 bases and J by 4 bases; unmatched bases: 7. In germline, CDR1 is SGHNT, CDR2 YENEEA. CDR3 sequence reads: CASSLGQGIADTQYF. The CDR3 region has the DNA TGTGCCAGCAGCCTCGGACAGGGGATAGCAGATACGCAGTATTTT.

The genes are TRBV11-2 and TRBJ2-5; TRBD1 might be the D (5 bases). With the DNA end fitting TRBJ2-7 better, the J assignment may be wrong. Germline V gene sequence: CDR1 SGHAT, CDR2 FQNNGV. The CDR3 consists of 15 residues. CDR3 bases: TGTGCCAGCAGCTTTGCCTCGGACACATCCTACGAGCAGTACTTC. Amino acid sequence: CASSFASDTSYEQYF.